The 10 T cell receptor beta chains below all came from one sample that was sequenced in a study of OX40 agonist ivuxolimab in advanced cancers. TCRdb's copy holds only in-frame clones and misses some; the assay was immunoSEQ multiplex PCR. The sample yields around 62,000 clones, 77% seen once. The sample here was CD4+ or CD8+ T cells sorted from blood, taken in a trial of the OX40 agonist ivuxolimab. All receptors derive from an adult with an advanced solid tumor such as melanoma, head and neck, liver or kidney cancer.

This rearrangement joins TRBV6-5 to TRBJ2-1; 12 bases are shared with TRBD2. CDR3 length: 16 residues. Per the germline V gene, CDR1 is MNHEY and CDR2 is SVGAGI. Trimming cost V 2 bases and J 4 bases; bases outside gene matches: 3. The CDR3 is CASSYAGLAGYNEQFF. The CDR3 DNA follows: TGTGCCAGCAGTTACGCCGGACTAGCGGGGTACAATGAGCAGTTCTTC.

This clone came up once. The chain combines TRBV19 with TRBJ2-5; TRBD1 is a possible D gene (5 bases). This CDR3 is 15 amino acids long. V was cut by 6 bases and J by 4 bases, with 18 bases left in between. Looked up from germline, CDR1 is LNHDA and CDR2 is SQIVND (reference sequence). The CDR3: CASSTNRGTGETQYF. The CDR3 DNA is TGTGCCAGTAGCACCAATAGGGGCACGGGAGAGACCCAGTACTTC. Full variable domain (rest looked up from reference TRBV19 and TRBJ2-5): DGGITQSPKYLFRKEGQNVTLSCEQNLNHDAMYWYRQDPGQGLRLIYYSQIVNDFQKGDIAEGYSVSREKKESFPLTVTSAQKNPTAFYLCASSTNRGTGETQYFGPGTRLLVL.

This clone has only a few counts. The CDR3 is CATTGAYYEQYF. The CDR3 DNA is TGTGCCACCACAGGGGCGTACTACGAGCAGTACTTC. The V call is TRBV6-5, the J call TRBJ2-7; 7 bases fit TRBD1. This CDR3 has 12 amino acids. With V trimmed by 10 bases and J by 3 bases, 6 bases remained unmatched. In germline, CDR1 is MNHEY, CDR2 SVGAGI.

J is TRBJ2-7 and V is TRBV2; D gene unclear. There are 11 residues in the CDR3. Germline-derived CDR1 and CDR2 are SNHLY and FYNNEI. The V and J ends lost 4 bases and 7 bases respectively, with 8 bases between them. Here the CDR3 DNA reads TGTGCCAGCAGTGTTCAGTTTGAGCAGTACTTC. This sequence encodes CASSVQFEQYF.

This clone was seen a few times. The CDR3 nucleotides read TGCGCCAGCAGCCTCCCGGACAGGGGTAATGAAAAACTGTTTTTT. It specifies CASSLPDRGNEKLFF. This chain joins TRBV4-1 and TRBJ1-4; TRBD1 matches at 9 bases. V gave up 4 bases and J gave up 4 bases; unmatched junction bases: 4. The CDR3 consists of 15 residues. The germline V gene has CDR1 MGHRA and CDR2 YSYEKL.

The rearrangement joins TRBV19 to TRBJ2-4; the match to TRBD1 covers 9 bases. Trimming at V came to 4 bases and at J to 7 bases, leaving 5 bases not matched to a gene. Germline V gene sequence: CDR1 LNHDA, CDR2 SQIVND (reference sequence). The CDR3 loop spans 14 amino acids. The CDR3 DNA sequence: TGTGCCAGTAGTACGGGACAGGGAACTAACATTCAGTACTTC. This encodes CASSTGQGTNIQYF.

The chain couples TRBV6-1 to TRBJ2-7; 9 positions match TRBD1. This CDR3 has 14 residues. With V trimmed by 7 bases and J by 2 bases, 6 bases remained unmatched. Germline lookup yields CDR1 MNHNS and CDR2 SASEGT. CDR3 loop: CASIGTGFAYEQYF. In DNA form, the CDR3 reads TGTGCCAGCATCGGGACAGGGTTCGCCTACGAGCAGTACTTC.

By its share, this clone is medium-sized. The chain employs TRBV18 and TRBJ2-7; D ambiguous. The germline CDR1 and CDR2 sequences are KGHSH and LQKENI. This CDR3 is built from 15 residues. V was trimmed by 1 base and J by 0 bases, leaving 10 bases between them. The CDR3 loop is CASSPRTVSSYEQYF. CDR3 sequence (DNA): TGTGCCAGCTCACCACGGACGGTTAGCTCCTACGAGCAGTACTTC.

V gene TRBV2 combines with J gene TRBJ1-4; 10 nucleotides line up with TRBD1. After removal of 7 bases from V and 7 bases from J, the junction contained 12 bases not matched to a gene. The germline V gene has CDR1 SNHLY and CDR2 FYNNEI. The CDR3 spans 16 residues. The CDR3 coding sequence is TGTGCCAGCACCGGAGGGACAGGGGTAACTGGTGAAAAACTGTTTTTT. It is translated as CASTGGTGVTGEKLFF.

Written as DNA, the CDR3 is TGCGCCAGCAGCCAAGACCCACGTCGGAGCGGGGCCACTGAAGCTTTCTTT. Translated: CASSQDPRRSGATEAFF. The chain couples TRBV4-1 to TRBJ1-1; D is possibly TRBD1 (5 bases). CDR1 MGHRA and CDR2 YSYEKL come from the germline V gene. CDR3 length: 17 residues. Trimming left V 0 bases short and J 4 bases short, with 18 bases between.